This TCR beta chain stems from a study of OX40 agonist ivuxolimab in advanced cancers. At the level of the study: The study treated patients with ivuxolimab, an agonistic anti-OX40 (CD134) antibody.

This table comes from immunoSEQ multiplex PCR, and its TCRdb copy is limited to in-frame clones, with some not included. This table holds tens of thousands of clones, roughly nine tenths found once. Patients were ruled out by autoimmune disease history or systemic immunosuppression. CDR1 is SGHNT and CDR2 is YYREEE in the germline V gene (reference sequence). Trimming shortened V by 5 bases and J by 4 bases, and 15 bases separated the two germline ends. The CDR3 runs to 14 residues. As concerns this clone: Its antigen is not identified.

Study-wide results and limits: Low normalized T-cell clonal expansion also characterized some of the nonresponders. Specificity for antigen went undetermined in the expanded peripheral T cells.

Specimen: CD4+ or CD8+ T cells sorted from blood, collected in a trial of the OX40 agonist ivuxolimab. This chain joins TRBV5-4 and TRBJ1-2; D possibly corresponds to TRBD1 (6 bases). The receptor comes from an adult with an advanced solid tumor such as melanoma, head and neck, liver or kidney cancer. DNA of the CDR3: TGTGCCAGCAGTTCCCACAGGGATGTCTATGGCTACACCTTC. This encodes CASSSHRDVYGYTF.